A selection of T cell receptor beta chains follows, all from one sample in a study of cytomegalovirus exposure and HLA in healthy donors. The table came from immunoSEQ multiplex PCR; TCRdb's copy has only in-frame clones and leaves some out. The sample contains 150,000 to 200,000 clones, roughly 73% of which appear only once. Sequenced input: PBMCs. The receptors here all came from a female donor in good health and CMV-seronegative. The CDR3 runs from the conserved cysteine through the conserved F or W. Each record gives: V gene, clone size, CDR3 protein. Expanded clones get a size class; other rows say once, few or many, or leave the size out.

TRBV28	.	CASTSGGASYEQYF
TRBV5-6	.	CASSSFAGVDEQFF
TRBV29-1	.	CSVAHTASSYEQYF
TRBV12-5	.	CASGLGQHKSEAFF
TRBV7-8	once	CASSLASGSKNEQFF
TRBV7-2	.	CASSLEGLLSGNTIYF
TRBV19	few	CASTIQGNQPQHF
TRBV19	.	CASSTLRGRGNTGELFF
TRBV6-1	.	CASSDLGEMNTEAFF
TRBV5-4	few	CASSPSGGAKNIQYF
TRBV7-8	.	CASSLGTRAEQYF
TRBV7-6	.	CASSLMVTSSAEAFF
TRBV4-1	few	CASSQVSGRAREQFF
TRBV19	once	CASSPLLPGDTNSGNTIYF
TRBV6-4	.	CASSESQGGYEQYF
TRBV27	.	CASSLRPRTEAFF
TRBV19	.	CASSPGLAGGPTETQYF
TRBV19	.	CASSIPGLTYEQYF
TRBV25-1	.	CASSEMTSGQETQYF
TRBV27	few	CASSPQGFTYEQYF
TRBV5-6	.	CASSLVGGGGYTF
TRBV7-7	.	CASSLQGANTGELFF
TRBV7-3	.	CASSLGQVTGELFF